These 8 T cell receptor beta chains were sequenced from one sample in a study of CD8+CD57+ T cells in acquired aplastic anemia. In patients chosen for sequencing, flow cytometry had shown CD8+CD57+ cell expansion. TCR beta VDJ and CDR3 were profiled, and genomic DNA was the template. TCRdb itself ran the reads through MiXCR, one entry per CDR3 protein. The sample has around 200,000 distinct CDR3 sequences; 50% to 65% are singletons. Sequenced sample: sorted CD4+, CD8+, or CD8+CD57+ T cells (not recorded which) from PBMCs. The receptors come from a human donor with aplastic anemia.

V is TRBV6-5 and J is TRBJ1-6; TRBD1 might be the D (5 bases). The V end lost 2 bases, the J end lost 8 bases, and 10 bases lay between the germline ends. The V gene's germline CDR1 is MNHEY and CDR2 SVGAGI. This CDR3 has 14 amino acids. The CDR3 loop is CASSYGARDSPLHF. The CDR3 DNA follows: TGTGCCAGCAGTTACGGGGCCAGAGATTCACCCCTCCACTTT.

The V and J genes are TRBV25-1 and TRBJ2-7, with 12 positions matching TRBD1. Trimming removed 6 bases from V and 5 bases from J; junction bases left unmatched: 2. Germline values: CDR1 MGHDK, CDR2 SYGVNS. The CDR3 runs to 13 residues. The CDR3 sequence: CASRGTGGHEQYF. The CDR3 region has the DNA TGTGCCAGCAGGGGGACAGGGGGCCACGAGCAGTACTTC.

This clonotype has more than one count but fewer than ten. The gene calls are TRBV7-9 and TRBJ1-2; D not certain. Germline CDR1 is SEHNR and CDR2 is FQNEAQ (reference sequence). The V and J ends lost 5 bases and 2 bases respectively, with 9 bases between them. The CDR3 has 13 amino acids. In nucleotides, the CDR3 is TGTGCCAGCAGCGCCGACACGAACTATGGCTACACCTTC. Residues: CASSADTNYGYTF.

As concerns this clonotype: A junction end diverges from the germline sequence, so it may reflect a read error. V gene TRBV10-2 combines with J gene TRBJ2-7, with a possible D match to TRBD2 (5 bases). Germline lookup yields CDR1 WSHSY and CDR2 SAAADI. The CDR3 has 12 residues. The CDR3 is CASYGNSYEHHF. The CDR3 region has the DNA TGCGCCAGCTACGGGAACTCCTACGAGCACCACTTC.

This clonotype appeared many times. The CDR3 DNA reads as TGTGCCAGTAGTATCGGGCTCGCTGCCTACGAGCAGTACTTC. As protein: CASSIGLAAYEQYF. The chain carries TRBV19 and TRBJ2-7; D not certain. The germline V gene has CDR1 LNHDA and CDR2 SQIVND (reference sequence). V lost 3 bases and J lost 2, with 11 bases in between. The CDR3 totals 14 residues.

V and J are TRBV30 and TRBJ1-2, with D perhaps matching TRBD1 (5 bases). CDR3 length: 13 residues. Per germline, CDR1 GTSNPN and CDR2 SVGIG (reference sequence). Trimming took off 3 bases at V and 4 bases at J, with 12 bases between the two ends. The CDR3 DNA follows: TGTGCCTGGAGCAGACAGCGACCCTATGGCTACACCTTC. Encoded protein: CAWSRQRPYGYTF.

The chain has TRBV24-1 and TRBJ2-1; maybe TRBD2 (5 bases). The assigned J gene may be wrong: the sequence end matches TRBJ2-7 better. This CDR3 comprises 15 residues. Germline CDR1 reads KGHDR; CDR2 reads SFDVKD. The CDR3 sequence is CATSDSSGTRVEQYF. DNA for the CDR3: TGTGCCACCAGTGATTCAAGCGGTACGAGGGTGGAGCAGTACTTC.

This clonotype showed up just once. The rearrangement joins TRBV14 to TRBJ1-6; D is unresolved. This CDR3 has 15 amino acids. The ends were cut back, 3 bases at V and 7 bases at J, with 13 bases in the middle. CDR1 is SGHDN, CDR2 FVKESK, per germline. The CDR3 reads CASSHDDYPNSPLHF. CDR3 in DNA: TGTGCCAGCAGCCACGACGACTACCCGAATTCACCCCTCCACTTT.